One T cell receptor (beta chain) is described in this entry. What it binds is not known. Alloreactive TCRbeta sequences came from sequencing proliferating CFSE-low cells in the MLR. Produced via immunoSEQ multiplex PCR; TCRdb's table is partial and in-frame only. The sample lists around 4,900 clones, more than 40% seen once, with roughly an eighth in the top ten. Germline lookup yields CDR1 LGHNA and CDR2 YNFKEQ. The J segment lost 8 bases and the V segment lost 1 base, leaving 7 bases of the junction unmatched. This CDR3 has 16 residues. This record comes from a study of T cell clones after liver transplantation. Study in general: HCV positivity affected three of eight recipients; the rest lacked autoimmune or viral indications.

The TCR sequence derives from a human patient who received a liver transplant. Some T cells could come from the graft donor. The sample comprised CD4+ T cells from cultured PBMCs. The genes are TRBV4-2 and TRBJ2-1; the match to TRBD1 covers 11 bases. CDR3 nucleotide sequence: TGTGCCAGCAGCCAAGCGGGGACAGGGGGGTCAGATGAGCAGTTCTTC. It yields the protein CASSQAGTGGSDEQFF.